This T cell receptor (beta chain) was sequenced in a study of blood T cell repertoires in COVID-19. Libraries were prepared by immunoSEQ multiplex PCR; TCRdb keeps only in-frame clonotypes and omits some of them. The sample includes roughly 290,000 clones, approximately 83% of them seen just once. The CDR3 length is 15 residues. The germline V gene encodes CDR1 MRHNA and CDR2 SNTAGT. The V and J ends lost 2 bases and 6 bases, in that order; junction bases with no gene match: 4. Specimen: peripheral blood. This sequence originates from a woman aged 25 to 45 who had recovered from COVID-19. The gene calls are TRBV6-4 and TRBJ1-4, with TRBD1 identical over 9 bases. CDR3 sequence (DNA): TGTGCCAGCAGTGACCCCCGGGACAGGGATGAAAAACTGTTTTTT. Its protein product is CASSDPRDRDEKLFF.